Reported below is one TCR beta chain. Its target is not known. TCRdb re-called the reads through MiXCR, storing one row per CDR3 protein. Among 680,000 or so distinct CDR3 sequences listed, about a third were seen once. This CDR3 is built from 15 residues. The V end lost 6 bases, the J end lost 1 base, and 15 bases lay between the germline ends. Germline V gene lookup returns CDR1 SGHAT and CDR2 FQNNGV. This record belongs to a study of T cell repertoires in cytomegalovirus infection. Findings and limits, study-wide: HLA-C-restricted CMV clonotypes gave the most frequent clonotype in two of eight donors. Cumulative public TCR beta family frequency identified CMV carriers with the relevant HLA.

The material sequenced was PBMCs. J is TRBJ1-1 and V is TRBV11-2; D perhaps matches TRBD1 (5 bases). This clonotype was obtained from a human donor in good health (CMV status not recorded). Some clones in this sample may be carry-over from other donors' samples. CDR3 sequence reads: CASRSRAGRNTEAFF. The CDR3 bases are TGTGCCAGCAGATCGAGGGCGGGGCGGAACACTGAAGCTTTCTTT.